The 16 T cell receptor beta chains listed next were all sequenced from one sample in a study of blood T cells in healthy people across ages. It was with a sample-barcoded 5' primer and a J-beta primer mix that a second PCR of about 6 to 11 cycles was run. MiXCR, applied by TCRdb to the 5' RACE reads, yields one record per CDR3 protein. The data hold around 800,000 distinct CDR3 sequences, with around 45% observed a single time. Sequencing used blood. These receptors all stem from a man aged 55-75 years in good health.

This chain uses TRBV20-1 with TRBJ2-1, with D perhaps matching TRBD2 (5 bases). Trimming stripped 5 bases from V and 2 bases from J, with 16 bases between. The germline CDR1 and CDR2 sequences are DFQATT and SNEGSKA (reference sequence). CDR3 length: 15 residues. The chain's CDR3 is CSAPKASSPYNEQFF. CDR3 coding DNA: TGCAGTGCTCCGAAGGCTAGCTCTCCCTACAATGAGCAGTTCTTC.

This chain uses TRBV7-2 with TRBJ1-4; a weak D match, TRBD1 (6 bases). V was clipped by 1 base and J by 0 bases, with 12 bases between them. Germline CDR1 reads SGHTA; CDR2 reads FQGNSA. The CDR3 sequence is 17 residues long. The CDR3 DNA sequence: TGTGCCAGCAGCTTAGTAGGGGGTGGAGCAACTAATGAAAAACTGTTTTTT. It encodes CASSLVGGGATNEKLFF.

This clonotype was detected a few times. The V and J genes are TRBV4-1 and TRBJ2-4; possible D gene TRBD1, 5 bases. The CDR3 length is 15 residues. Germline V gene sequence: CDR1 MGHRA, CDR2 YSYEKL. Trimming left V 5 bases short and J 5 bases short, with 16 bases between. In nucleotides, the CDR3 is TGCGCCAGCAGCGAAACCAGGGCGAAGGAAAACATTCAGTACTTC. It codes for CASSETRAKENIQYF.

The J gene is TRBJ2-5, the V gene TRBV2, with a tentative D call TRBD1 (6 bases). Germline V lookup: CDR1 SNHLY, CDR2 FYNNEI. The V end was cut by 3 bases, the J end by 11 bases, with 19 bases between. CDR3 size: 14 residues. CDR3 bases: TGTGCCAGCAGTGACAACAGGGTTCGTTACGGGCAGTACTTC. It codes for CASSDNRVRYGQYF.

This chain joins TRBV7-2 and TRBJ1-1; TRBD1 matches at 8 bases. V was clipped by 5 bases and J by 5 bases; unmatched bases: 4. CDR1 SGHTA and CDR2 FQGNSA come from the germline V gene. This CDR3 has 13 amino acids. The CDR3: CASSGHRGTEAFF. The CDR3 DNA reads TGTGCCAGCAGCGGGCACAGGGGGACTGAAGCTTTCTTT.

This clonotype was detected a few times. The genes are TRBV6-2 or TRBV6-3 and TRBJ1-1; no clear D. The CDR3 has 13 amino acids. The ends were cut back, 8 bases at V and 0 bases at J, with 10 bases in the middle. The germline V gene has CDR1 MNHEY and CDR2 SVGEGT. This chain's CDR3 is CASRAEMNTEAFF. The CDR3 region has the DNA TGTGCCAGCCGGGCAGAGATGAACACTGAAGCTTTCTTT.

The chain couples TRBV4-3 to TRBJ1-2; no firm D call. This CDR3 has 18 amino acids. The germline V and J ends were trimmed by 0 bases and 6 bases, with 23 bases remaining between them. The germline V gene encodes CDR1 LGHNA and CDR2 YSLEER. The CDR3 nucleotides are TGCGCCAGCAGCCAAGATCATCCGCTCTTATCTTCCAACCATGGCTACACCTTC. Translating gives CASSQDHPLLSSNHGYTF.

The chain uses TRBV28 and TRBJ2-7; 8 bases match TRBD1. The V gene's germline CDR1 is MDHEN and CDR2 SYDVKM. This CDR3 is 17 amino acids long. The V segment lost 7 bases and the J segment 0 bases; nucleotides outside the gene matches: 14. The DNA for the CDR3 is TGTGCCAGCACCGAAGACAGGGGAGGCCCTTACTCCTACGAGCAGTACTTC. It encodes CASTEDRGGPYSYEQYF.

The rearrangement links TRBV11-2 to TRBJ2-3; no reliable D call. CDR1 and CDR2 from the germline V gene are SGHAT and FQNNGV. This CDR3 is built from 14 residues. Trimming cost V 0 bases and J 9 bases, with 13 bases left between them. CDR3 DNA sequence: TGTGCCAGCAGCTTAGATTCATCGACACCAACGCAGTATTTT. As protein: CASSLDSSTPTQYF.

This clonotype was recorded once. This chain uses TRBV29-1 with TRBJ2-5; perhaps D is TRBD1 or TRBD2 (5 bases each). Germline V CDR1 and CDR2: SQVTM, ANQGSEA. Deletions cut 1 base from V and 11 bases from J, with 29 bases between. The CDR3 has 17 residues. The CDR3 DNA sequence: TGCAGCGTTGAAGGGCGCGCGGCTTCGAGGGGAATCGATGAGCAGTACTTC. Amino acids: CSVEGRAASRGIDEQYF. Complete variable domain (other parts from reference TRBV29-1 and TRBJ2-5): SAVISQKPSRDICQRGTSLTIQCQVDSQVTMMFWYRQQPGQSLTLIATANQGSEATYESGFVIDKFPISRPNLTFSTLTVSNMSPEDSSIYLCSVEGRAASRGIDEQYFGPGTRLLVL.

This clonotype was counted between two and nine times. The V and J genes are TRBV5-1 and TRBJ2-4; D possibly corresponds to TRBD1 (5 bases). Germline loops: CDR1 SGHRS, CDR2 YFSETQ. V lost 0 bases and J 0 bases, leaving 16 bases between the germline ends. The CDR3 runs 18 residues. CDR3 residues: CASSLGGAGPSAKNIQYF. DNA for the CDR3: TGCGCCAGCAGCTTGGGGGGCGCTGGTCCGTCAGCCAAAAACATTCAGTACTTC.

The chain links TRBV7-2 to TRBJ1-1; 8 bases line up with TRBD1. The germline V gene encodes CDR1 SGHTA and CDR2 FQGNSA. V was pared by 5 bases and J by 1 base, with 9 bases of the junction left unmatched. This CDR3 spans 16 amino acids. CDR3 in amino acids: CASSPRTGWGNTEAFF. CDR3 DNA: TGTGCCAGCAGCCCCCGGACAGGGTGGGGGAACACTGAAGCTTTCTTT.

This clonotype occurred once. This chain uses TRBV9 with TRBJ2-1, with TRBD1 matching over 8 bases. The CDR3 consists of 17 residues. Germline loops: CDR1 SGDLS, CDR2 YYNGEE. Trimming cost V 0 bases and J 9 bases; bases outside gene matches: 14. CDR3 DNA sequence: TGTGCCAGCAGCGTAGATGGCGGGCAGGGGGCGCGTCGTGAGCAGTTCTTC. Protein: CASSVDGGQGARREQFF.

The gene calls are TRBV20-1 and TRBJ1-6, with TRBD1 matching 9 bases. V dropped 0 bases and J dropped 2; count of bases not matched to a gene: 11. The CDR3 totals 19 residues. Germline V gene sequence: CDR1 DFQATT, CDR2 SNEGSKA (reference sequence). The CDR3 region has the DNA TGCAGTGCTAGAGATTCCGGGACAGGGTCTATGCCCTATAATTCACCCCTCCACTTT. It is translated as CSARDSGTGSMPYNSPLHF.

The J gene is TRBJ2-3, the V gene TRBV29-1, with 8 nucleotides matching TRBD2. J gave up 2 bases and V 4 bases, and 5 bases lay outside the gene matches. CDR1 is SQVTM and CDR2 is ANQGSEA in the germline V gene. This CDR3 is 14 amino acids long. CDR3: CSVVPSGHTDTQYF. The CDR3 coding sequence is TGCAGCGTTGTCCCTAGCGGGCACACAGATACGCAGTATTTT.

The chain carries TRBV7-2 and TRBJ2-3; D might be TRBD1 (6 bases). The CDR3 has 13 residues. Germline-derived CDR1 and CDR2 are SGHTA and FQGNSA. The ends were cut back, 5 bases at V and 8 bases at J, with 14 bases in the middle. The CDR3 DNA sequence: TGTGCCAGCAGCAAACAGGGATGGGGTACGCAGTATTTT. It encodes CASSKQGWGTQYF. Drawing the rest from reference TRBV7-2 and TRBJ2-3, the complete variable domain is GAGVSQSPSNKVTEKGKDVELRCDPISGHTALYWYRQSLGQGLEFLIYFQGNSAPDKSGLPSDRFSAERTGGSVSTLTIQRTQQEDSAVYLCASSKQGWGTQYFGPGTRLTVL.